A single sample gave rise to the 25 T cell receptor beta chains below, sequenced in a study of blood T cell repertoires in COVID-19. Sequenced by immunoSEQ multiplex PCR; TCRdb stores in-frame clones only, minus some. The sample holds some 70,000 clones, around nine tenths seen once. The sequenced sample consisted of peripheral blood. The receptors come from a man in his forties or fifties with active COVID-19.

CDR3 nucleotide sequence: TGTGCCAGCACTAGTCCGCTCGGGACAGGGGGCGTGCATGAGCAGTTCTTC. Translating it yields CASTSPLGTGGVHEQFF. The rearrangement uses TRBV28 and TRBJ2-1; 12 bases map to TRBD1. J was trimmed by 8 bases and V by 7 bases; bases with no gene match: 15. Germline loops: CDR1 MDHEN, CDR2 SYDVKM. This CDR3 has 17 amino acids.

The rearrangement joins TRBV2 to TRBJ2-4, with 10 bases aligning to TRBD2. J lost 8 bases, V lost 2 bases, and 3 bases had no gene match. This CDR3 is built from 14 residues. Germline V gene sequence: CDR1 SNHLY, CDR2 FYNNEI. In DNA form, the CDR3 reads TGTGCCAGCAGTGAACGGACTAGCGGTGACATTCAGTACTTC. Amino acids: CASSERTSGDIQYF.

The table lists this clone with a few counts. The chain recombines TRBV13 with TRBJ2-2; 7 bases fit TRBD2. Germline loops: CDR1 PRHDT, CDR2 FYEKMQ (reference sequence). With V trimmed by 5 bases and J by 4 bases, 10 bases remained unmatched. The CDR3 has 16 residues. As DNA, the CDR3 is TGTGCCAGCAGCCCACGACAAGGGAGGGGCACCGGGGAGCTGTTTTTT. This sequence encodes CASSPRQGRGTGELFF.

This chain connects TRBV29-1 to TRBJ2-5; TRBD2 matches 11 bases. CDR1 and CDR2 from the germline V gene are SQVTM and ANQGSEA. The CDR3 contains 13 residues. V lost 8 bases, J lost 5 bases, and 7 bases stayed unmatched. The CDR3 loop reads CSLRSSGGETQYF. The CDR3 DNA reads TGCAGCCTGAGGTCTAGCGGGGGGGAGACCCAGTACTTC. The complete variable domain, with remaining parts taken from reference TRBV29-1 and TRBJ2-5, reads SAVISQKPSRDICQRGTSLTIQCQVDSQVTMMFWYRQQPGQSLTLIATANQGSEATYESGFVIDKFPISRPNLTFSTLTVSNMSPEDSSIYLCSLRSSGGETQYFGPGTRLLVL.

The chain employs TRBV15 and TRBJ2-2; D perhaps matches TRBD2 (5 bases). This CDR3 region has 14 residues. From germline, CDR1 is LNHNV and CDR2 YYDKDF (reference sequence). Trimming stripped 0 bases from V and 9 bases from J, with 11 bases between. CDR3 region: CATSRDRGSRELFF. As DNA, the CDR3 is TGTGCCACCAGCAGAGATCGAGGGAGCAGGGAGCTGTTTTTT.

V is TRBV19 and J is TRBJ2-2; 8 bases are a match to TRBD1. The germline V gene encodes CDR1 LNHDA and CDR2 SQIVND (reference sequence). Trimming at V came to 6 bases and at J to 2 bases, leaving 8 bases not matched to a gene. This CDR3 is built from 16 residues. The CDR3 loop is CASRSLQGGNTGELFF. The CDR3 DNA sequence: TGTGCCAGTAGATCCCTACAGGGGGGTAACACCGGGGAGCTGTTTTTT.

This chain joins TRBV3-1 (or the pseudogene TRBV3-2) and TRBJ1-2, with TRBD1 matching over 7 bases. J gave up 0 bases and V 6 bases, and 7 bases lay outside the gene matches. This CDR3 spans 15 amino acids. Germline CDR1 reads LGHDT; CDR2 reads YNNKEL (reference sequence). The CDR3, as DNA: TGTGCCAGCAGACCTGCAGGGGGAGCTAACTATGGCTACACCTTC. It is translated as CASRPAGGANYGYTF.

The table lists this clone with a count of one. V and J are TRBV28 and TRBJ1-6; 8 nucleotides match TRBD1. Germline CDR1 MDHEN, CDR2 SYDVKM. The ends lost 5 bases at V and 10 bases at J; junction bases unmatched: 7. The CDR3 spans 14 residues. CDR3 sequence reads: CASSAGTGRSPLHF. CDR3 DNA sequence: TGTGCCAGCAGTGCCGGGACAGGTCGCTCACCCCTCCACTTT.

V is TRBV5-4 and J is TRBJ2-2, with 8 bases identical to TRBD1. CDR1 and CDR2 from the germline V gene are SGHNT and YYREEE (reference sequence). J was trimmed by 5 bases and V by 3 bases; bases with no gene match: 18. There are 19 residues in the CDR3. In DNA form, the CDR3 reads TGTGCCAGCAGCTCTCAAGGGGGGCCGGGACAGGTCTTAACCGGGGAGCTGTTTTTT. Its translation is CASSSQGGPGQVLTGELFF.

This chain connects TRBV6-5 to TRBJ1-1, with 9 bases that match TRBD1. V was clipped by 10 bases and J by 6 bases; unmatched bases: 6. The CDR3 has 12 amino acids. CDR1 and CDR2 (germline): MNHEY, SVGAGI. The CDR3 loop reads CAIYRGPAEAFF. In nucleotides, the CDR3 is TGTGCCATCTACAGGGGGCCTGCTGAAGCTTTCTTT.

The J gene is TRBJ2-7, the V gene TRBV7-8, with a possible D match to TRBD1 (6 bases). CDR1 and CDR2 (germline): SGHVS, FQNEAQ. The V and J ends lost 5 bases and 0 bases respectively, with 26 bases between them. The CDR3 is 19 residues long. CDR3 sequence: CASSTRTGTLGGSSYEQYF. CDR3 nucleotide sequence: TGTGCCAGCAGCACCAGGACGGGTACATTAGGGGGATCCTCCTACGAGCAGTACTTC.

The V gene is TRBV11-3, the J gene TRBJ1-2; 9 positions match TRBD1. The CDR3 has 13 amino acids. Per the germline V gene, CDR1 is SGHNT and CDR2 is YENEEA. The V gene end was trimmed by 5 bases and the J gene end by 7 bases; junction bases not matched to a gene: 5. This CDR3 reads CASSTTGGSGYTF. The CDR3 nucleotides are TGTGCCAGCAGCACTACAGGGGGCAGTGGCTACACCTTC.

The rearrangement links TRBV3-1 (or the pseudogene TRBV3-2) to TRBJ2-5, with 10 positions matching TRBD2. The CDR3 loop spans 15 amino acids. The trim removed 4 bases at V and 6 bases at J, leaving 8 bases unmatched. CDR1 and CDR2 from the germline V gene are LGHDT and YNNKEL (reference sequence). The CDR3 DNA reads as TGTGCCAGCAGCCCCCAGCGGGAGGGGGTTCAGACCCAGTACTTC. Amino acids: CASSPQREGVQTQYF.

This clone showed up just a few times. The rearrangement uses TRBV28 and TRBJ2-2, with 7 bases matching TRBD2. Germline V gives CDR1 MDHEN, CDR2 SYDVKM. The CDR3 sequence is 16 residues long. The V segment lost 2 bases and the J segment 1 base; nucleotides outside the gene matches: 4. The CDR3 sequence: CASSLRLAVNTGELFF. DNA for the CDR3: TGTGCCAGCAGTTTACGGCTAGCGGTGAACACCGGGGAGCTGTTTTTT.

This chain joins TRBV28 and TRBJ1-1; D remains ambiguous. Germline CDR1 and CDR2: MDHEN and SYDVKM. The CDR3 loop spans 15 amino acids. Trimming pared 1 base from V and 0 bases from J, leaving 9 bases between. In DNA form, the CDR3 reads TGTGCCAGCAGTTTATTAGCCGCAATGAACACTGAAGCTTTCTTT. It encodes CASSLLAAMNTEAFF.

V and J are TRBV12-3 or TRBV12-4 and TRBJ2-2; no firm D call. The CDR3 is 13 residues long. Trimming pared 2 bases from V and 6 bases from J, leaving 7 bases between. The CDR3 reads CASSLSRSGELFF. The CDR3, as DNA: TGTGCCAGCAGTTTATCTCGTTCCGGGGAGCTGTTTTTT.

V gene TRBV30 combines with J gene TRBJ2-2; 9 nucleotides agree with TRBD2. The length of the CDR3 is 16 residues. Germline CDR1 GTSNPN, CDR2 SVGIG (reference sequence). J gave up 0 bases and V 2 bases, and 4 bases lay outside the gene matches. CDR3 bases: TGTGCCTGGAGTAAGGCTAGCGGGACGAACACCGGGGAGCTGTTTTTT. Amino acid sequence: CAWSKASGTNTGELFF.

This clone was seen once. The rearrangement joins TRBV21-1 to TRBJ2-4; the tabulated D call, TRBD2, remains unverified against the DNA. TRBV21-1 is a documented pseudogene. The CDR3 consists of 19 residues. The CDR3 region has the DNA TGTGCCAGCAGCAAGGGACTAGCGGGAGGGCCGGAGGCCAAAAACATTCAGTACTTC. It yields the protein CASSKGLAGGPEAKNIQYF.

The CDR3 sequence is CASSITRGGSPLHF. DNA of the CDR3: TGTGCCAGTAGTATTACCAGGGGTGGTTCACCCCTCCACTTT. The chain has TRBV19 and TRBJ1-6; TRBD1 is a possible D gene (6 bases). The V gene lost 3 bases and the J gene lost 9 bases, with 12 bases spanning the gap. The CDR3 extends over 14 amino acids. Germline V lookup: CDR1 LNHDA, CDR2 SQIVND (reference sequence).

The J gene is TRBJ2-7, the V gene TRBV5-1, with a possible D match to TRBD1 (5 bases). Trimming shortened V by 0 bases and J by 9 bases, and 13 bases separated the two germline ends. Looked up from germline, CDR1 is SGHRS and CDR2 is YFSETQ. This CDR3 is built from 13 residues. Here the CDR3 reads CASSLEGERPQYF. The CDR3 DNA follows: TGCGCCAGCAGCTTGGAAGGGGAAAGACCGCAGTACTTC.

The gene calls are TRBV30 and TRBJ1-1; 9 bases match TRBD1. The CDR3 is 18 amino acids. V lost 2 bases and J lost 0; bases outside the gene matches: 13. CDR1 and CDR2 (germline): GTSNPN, SVGIG (reference sequence). The CDR3: CAWSSGQGRGRLNTEAFF. Here the CDR3 DNA reads TGTGCCTGGAGTTCCGGACAGGGGCGGGGTAGGTTGAACACTGAAGCTTTCTTT.

This chain joins TRBV6-6 and TRBJ2-1, with TRBD2 matching over 8 bases. Unmatched junction bases numbered 12, after V lost 6 bases and J lost 2 bases. The germline V gene has CDR1 MNHNY and CDR2 SVGAGI (reference sequence). The length of the CDR3 is 17 residues. The CDR3 loop is CASRRAGAGGTYNEQFF. Written as DNA, the CDR3 is TGTGCCAGCAGACGAGCCGGGGCGGGAGGTACCTACAATGAGCAGTTCTTC.

This sequence joins TRBV14 and TRBJ2-2, with D perhaps TRBD1 (6 bases). The CDR3 runs 13 residues. V was trimmed by 2 bases and J by 5 bases, leaving 6 bases between them. Germline lookup yields CDR1 SGHDN and CDR2 FVKESK. CDR3 DNA: TGTGCCAGCAGCCAAACAGGGACCGGGGAGCTGTTTTTT. Residues: CASSQTGTGELFF. Full variable domain (remainder filled in from reference TRBV14 and TRBJ2-2): EAGVTQFPSHSVIEKGQTVTLRCDPISGHDNLYWYRRVMGKEIKFLLHFVKESKQDESGMPNNRFLAERTGGTYSTLKVQPAELEDSGVYFCASSQTGTGELFFGEGSRLTVL.

The gene calls are TRBV11-2 and TRBJ1-1, with D possibly being TRBD1 (6 bases). The V gene lost 5 bases and the J gene lost 1 base, with 11 bases spanning the gap. The CDR3 runs 14 residues. The germline CDR1 and CDR2 sequences are SGHAT and FQNNGV. For the CDR3, the DNA is TGTGCCAGCAGCGCTCCGGGACAGAACACTGAAGCTTTCTTT. This sequence encodes CASSAPGQNTEAFF. Full variable domain (missing parts from reference TRBV11-2 and TRBJ1-1): EAGVAQSPRYKIIEKRQSVAFWCNPISGHATLYWYQQILGQGPKLLIQFQNNGVVDDSQLPKDRFSAERLKGVDSTLKIQPAKLEDSAVYLCASSAPGQNTEAFFGQGTRLTVV.

The chain couples TRBV30 to TRBJ1-1; TRBD1 matches 7 bases. After removal of 0 bases from V and 7 bases from J, the junction contained 8 bases not matched to a gene. The CDR3 has 14 amino acids. From germline, CDR1 is GTSNPN and CDR2 SVGIG (reference sequence). The CDR3 region is CAWSVLGQGGEAFF. CDR3 in DNA: TGTGCCTGGAGTGTACTCGGGCAGGGGGGTGAAGCTTTCTTT.